The next 32 T cell receptor beta chains were all read from a single sample in a study of T cells in Graves' hyperthyroidism and ophthalmopathy. The source material, RNA transcripts, was used to amplify TCR beta CDR3 regions. Using the HTBI primer set, a first-round RT-PCR was run on the TCR CDR3. In TCRdb, the multiplex PCR reads were re-called with MiXCR into one record per CDR3 protein. The sample carries around 700,000 distinct CDR3 sequences, 18% recorded once. Sequencing input: blood. These receptors all stem from a woman between 45 and 60 years old with Graves' hyperthyroidism that later progressed to Graves' ophthalmopathy.

In this sample, this clonotype turned up many times. V usage is TRBV6-1 and J usage is TRBJ1-6; D is uncertain. The CDR3 consists of 15 residues. The ends were cut back, 5 bases at V and 10 bases at J, with 18 bases in the middle. The germline gives CDR1 MNHNS, CDR2 SASEGT. CDR3 coding DNA: TGTGCCAGCAGTTGGGCAGCAGACGCCGGGTCACCCCTCCACTTT. Translating gives CASSWAADAGSPLHF.

The CDR3 region has the DNA TGTGCCAGCAGTTACTCGGGAGCGGGGGTCTCAGAGACCCAGTACTTC. This codes for CASSYSGAGVSETQYF. V usage is TRBV6-2 or TRBV6-3 and J usage is TRBJ2-5, with TRBD2 identical over 8 bases. The V gene end was trimmed by 0 bases and the J gene end by 4 bases; junction bases not matched to a gene: 7. From germline, CDR1 is MNHEY and CDR2 SVGEGT. CDR3 length: 16 residues.

Ten or more counts support this clonotype. The V call is TRBV7-8, the J call TRBJ2-7, with TRBD2 matching over 8 bases. CDR3 length: 14 residues. J was trimmed by 6 bases and V by 1 base; bases with no gene match: 5. The V gene's germline CDR1 is SGHVS and CDR2 FQNEAQ. CDR3 sequence: CASSLGGLAREQYF. CDR3 nucleotide sequence: TGTGCCAGCAGCTTAGGCGGACTAGCTCGCGAGCAGTACTTC.

Only a few counts were recorded for this clonotype. The chain recombines TRBV20-1 with TRBJ1-5; D call uncertain. This CDR3 region has 16 residues. V lost 0 bases, J lost 0 bases, and 12 bases lay in between. Looked up from germline, CDR1 is DFQATT and CDR2 is SNEGSKA (reference sequence). CDR3 residues: CSARDLADYSNQPQHF. The CDR3 DNA sequence: TGCAGTGCTAGAGATCTTGCGGACTATAGCAATCAGCCCCAGCATTTT.

This clonotype was seen at least ten times. V and J are TRBV7-2 and TRBJ2-3; D is undetermined. Looked up from germline, CDR1 is SGHTA and CDR2 is FQGNSA. This CDR3 contains 12 residues. Trimming left V 0 bases short and J 5 bases short, with 3 bases between. The CDR3 DNA follows: TGTGCCAGCAGCTTAGCCGTAGATACGCAGTATTTT. Translating it yields CASSLAVDTQYF.

In this sample, this clonotype turned up a few times. V gene TRBV7-9 combines with J gene TRBJ1-6, with 10 bases identical to TRBD1. The CDR3 covers 16 residues. V lost 6 bases to trimming and J lost 9 bases; unmatched junction nucleotides: 11. CDR1 and CDR2 from the germline V gene are SEHNR and FQNEAQ (reference sequence). The CDR3 DNA sequence: TGTGCCAGCAGTCCAGCCGCCCGGACAGGGGGTTCACCCCTCCACTTT. Amino acid sequence: CASSPAARTGGSPLHF. Using reference TRBV7-9 and TRBJ1-6 for the parts outside the CDR3, the full variable domain is DTGVSQNPRHKITKRGQNVTFRCDPISEHNRLYWYRQTLGQGPEFLTYFQNEAQLEKSRLLSDRFSAERPKGSFSTLEIQRTEQGDSAMYLCASSPAARTGGSPLHFGNGTRLTVT.

This clonotype was recorded a few times. This sequence joins TRBV5-1 and TRBJ2-7; D may correspond to TRBD1 or TRBD2 (6 bases each). The CDR3 runs to 17 residues. Germline CDR1 SGHRS, CDR2 YFSETQ. Between the trimmed V and J ends, which lost 0 bases and 0 bases, there was a span of 16 bases. The CDR3 spells CASSLAGRGVNSYEQYF. CDR3 nucleotides: TGCGCCAGCAGCTTGGCCGGTAGGGGGGTGAACTCCTACGAGCAGTACTTC.

This chain joins TRBV2 and TRBJ2-2; 7 positions match TRBD2. CDR1 and CDR2 (germline): SNHLY, FYNNEI. With 4 bases clipped from V and 5 bases from J, the junction kept 4 bases outside the gene matches. The CDR3 totals 14 residues. CDR3: CASSAVGGTGELFF. In nucleotides, the CDR3 is TGTGCCAGCAGTGCTGTGGGGGGGACCGGGGAGCTGTTTTTT.

With respect to this clonotype: With a much larger clone just one base away, this may be a read error. The chain is built from TRBV3-1 and TRBJ2-3, with D unresolved. Germline lookup yields CDR1 LGHDT and CDR2 YNNKEL (reference sequence). This CDR3 has 15 amino acids. DNA for the CDR3: TGTGCCGGCAGCCAAGACAACTTCTACACAGATACGCAGTATTTT. Residues: CAGSQDNFYTDTQYF.

This rearrangement joins TRBV5-1 to TRBJ1-4; D may be TRBD1 (5 bases). The CDR3 is 16 amino acids. Germline V gene lookup returns CDR1 SGHRS and CDR2 YFSETQ. The V end was cut by 7 bases, the J end by 2 bases, with 18 bases between. The CDR3 region is CASAPGTAGTNEKLFF. In nucleotides, the CDR3 is TGCGCCAGCGCCCCGGGGACGGCCGGGACTAATGAAAAACTGTTTTTT. Full variable domain (missing parts from reference TRBV5-1 and TRBJ1-4): KAGVTQTPRYLIKTRGQQVTLSCSPISGHRSVSWYQQTPGQGLQFLFEYFSETQRNKGNFPGRFSGRQFSNSRSEMNVSTLELGDSALYLCASAPGTAGTNEKLFFGSGTQLSVL.

This chain joins TRBV3-1 and TRBJ2-5; 13 bases are shared with TRBD2. Unmatched junction bases numbered 16, after V lost 5 bases and J lost 4 bases. Germline V gene data show CDR1 as LGHDT and CDR2 as YNNKEL (reference sequence). This CDR3 spans 19 amino acids. The CDR3 loop reads CASSAGTSGEPVGGETQYF. The DNA for the CDR3 is TGTGCCAGCAGCGCCGGGACTAGCGGGGAACCAGTTGGGGGAGAGACCCAGTACTTC.

This clonotype was seen ten or more times. This rearrangement joins TRBV11-2 to TRBJ2-2; D is undetermined. This CDR3 is built from 15 residues. V was shortened by 5 bases and J by 7 bases, with 17 bases between the two germline ends. Germline CDR1 reads SGHAT; CDR2 reads FQNNGV. The CDR3 sequence is CASSPNPRHIGELFF. The CDR3 DNA is TGTGCCAGCAGCCCCAACCCCCGACATATCGGGGAGCTGTTTTTT.

This clonotype was counted ten times or more. This chain connects TRBV3-1 to TRBJ2-3; 10 positions agree with TRBD1. The J segment lost 7 bases and the V segment lost 3 bases, leaving 10 bases of the junction unmatched. CDR1 is LGHDT, CDR2 YNNKEL, per germline (reference sequence). The CDR3 extends over 16 amino acids. The CDR3 region has the DNA TGTGCCAGCAGCCATAACCCGGGACAGGGGTGGAATACGCAGTATTTT. This encodes CASSHNPGQGWNTQYF.

This clonotype was counted many times. The DNA for the CDR3 is TGTGCCAGCTCAACGGGACAGACCAACTATGGCTACACCTTC. Its protein is CASSTGQTNYGYTF. This rearrangement joins TRBV18 to TRBJ1-2; 7 positions agree with TRBD1. The germline V gene has CDR1 KGHSH and CDR2 LQKENI. The CDR3 loop spans 14 amino acids. Losses at the gene ends were 5 bases for V and 2 bases for J; bases not matched to a gene: 5.

In its sample, this clonotype was seen many times. The chain couples TRBV11-1 to TRBJ2-2; weak D call: TRBD1 (6 bases). Germline CDR1 and CDR2: SGHAT and FQDESV (reference sequence). The CDR3 length is 16 residues. Trimming pared 3 bases from V and 4 bases from J, leaving 15 bases between. CDR3 DNA sequence: TGTGCCAGCAGCTTGGGGTGGACAGAATTCACCGGGGAGCTGTTTTTT. Translating it yields CASSLGWTEFTGELFF. Using reference TRBV11-1 and TRBJ2-2 for the parts outside the CDR3, the full variable domain is EAEVAQSPRYKITEKSQAVAFWCDPISGHATLYWYRQILGQGPELLVQFQDESVVDDSQLPKDRFSAERLKGVDSTLKIQPAELGDSAMYLCASSLGWTEFTGELFFGEGSRLTVL.

Only a few counts were recorded for this clonotype. V usage is TRBV11-2 and J usage is TRBJ1-1, with D possibly matching TRBD1 (5 bases). Looked up from germline, CDR1 is SGHAT and CDR2 is FQNNGV. The CDR3 sequence is 13 residues long. V lost 7 bases and J lost 4, with 13 bases in between. The CDR3 sequence is CASTSGVGTEAFF. CDR3 coding DNA: TGTGCCAGCACCTCGGGGGTGGGCACTGAAGCTTTCTTT.

This clonotype occurred a few times. The chain combines TRBV6-2 or TRBV6-3 with TRBJ1-2; weak D call: TRBD1 (5 bases). In germline, CDR1 is MNHEY, CDR2 SVGEGT. The CDR3 covers 15 residues. Deletions cut 8 bases from V and 7 bases from J, with 23 bases between. The CDR3 sequence: CASPTRGGVYCGYTF. The CDR3 nucleotides are TGTGCCAGCCCTACCCGGGGGGGGGTCTATTGTGGCTACACCTTC.

The J gene is TRBJ2-2, the V gene TRBV5-1, with 7 bases fitting TRBD1. Germline V CDR1 and CDR2: SGHRS, YFSETQ. CDR3 length: 16 residues. J lost 0 bases, V lost 4 bases, and 6 bases had no gene match. Here the CDR3 reads CASSRPGTANTGELFF. CDR3 nucleotides: TGCGCCAGCAGCCGACCCGGGACAGCGAACACCGGGGAGCTGTTTTTT.

This rearrangement joins TRBV5-6 to TRBJ2-2, with no clear D. Trimming took off 1 base at V and 1 base at J, with 14 bases between the two ends. The germline CDR1 and CDR2 sequences are SGHDT and YYEEEE. The CDR3 covers 17 residues. This CDR3 is CASSLKWRTVNTGELFF. CDR3 bases: TGTGCCAGCAGCTTGAAATGGCGCACCGTGAACACCGGGGAGCTGTTTTTT.

This clonotype was recorded at least ten times. This chain joins TRBV5-1 and TRBJ2-1; possible D gene TRBD1, 6 bases. The germline V gene encodes CDR1 SGHRS and CDR2 YFSETQ. This CDR3 comprises 14 residues. Between the trimmed V and J ends, which lost 0 bases and 9 bases, there was a span of 13 bases. The CDR3 coding sequence is TGCGCCAGCAGCTTGGTGCTGGGGGCGGGTGAGCAGTTCTTC. Translated: CASSLVLGAGEQFF.

The CDR3 sequence is CASSLAGRGLNEKLFF. The CDR3 coding sequence is TGTGCCAGCAGCTTAGCGGGCAGGGGGCTTAATGAAAAACTGTTTTTT. The chain is built from TRBV7-9 and TRBJ1-4, with 8 bases matching TRBD1. This CDR3 region has 16 residues. The trim removed 0 bases at V and 4 bases at J, leaving 4 bases unmatched. Germline V gene data show CDR1 as SEHNR and CDR2 as FQNEAQ (reference sequence). Variable domain in full (rest from reference TRBV7-9 and TRBJ1-4): DTGVSQNPRHKITKRGQNVTFRCDPISEHNRLYWYRQTLGQGPEFLTYFQNEAQLEKSRLLSDRFSAERPKGSFSTLEIQRTEQGDSAMYLCASSLAGRGLNEKLFFGSGTQLSVL.

The genes are TRBV12-3 or TRBV12-4 and TRBJ2-7, with 12 bases matching TRBD2. The trim removed 5 bases at V and 1 base at J, leaving 3 bases unmatched. The CDR3 runs 15 residues. This CDR3 is CASSRGTSGSYEQYF. CDR3 bases: TGTGCCAGCAGTCGTGGGACTAGCGGGTCCTACGAGCAGTACTTC.

The sample holds a few counts of this clonotype. V usage is TRBV6-1 and J usage is TRBJ2-7; tentatively, D is TRBD1 (6 bases). This CDR3 region has 14 residues. Germline-derived CDR1 and CDR2 are MNHNS and SASEGT. The V end was cut by 5 bases, the J end by 4 bases, with 15 bases between. CDR3: CASSPIGTLYEQYF. The CDR3 DNA is TGTGCCAGCAGTCCAATCGGGACACTTTACGAGCAGTACTTC.

This chain connects TRBV28 to TRBJ2-4; D is possibly TRBD2 (5 bases). The CDR3 runs 15 residues. Trimming stripped 6 bases from V and 5 bases from J, with 17 bases between. Germline-derived CDR1 and CDR2 are MDHEN and SYDVKM. In DNA, the CDR3 is TGTGCCAGCAGGTCGGGGAGCAAGGTCCAAAACATTCAGTACTTC. It yields the protein CASRSGSKVQNIQYF.

This clonotype has only a few counts. The rearrangement joins TRBV27 to TRBJ2-2; no firm D call. This CDR3 has 14 residues. V lost 6 bases, J lost 4 bases, and 12 bases lay in between. The germline V gene encodes CDR1 MNHEY and CDR2 SMNVEV (reference sequence). The CDR3 nucleotides read TGTGCCAGCAGCTCCGAAGTGAGCACCGGGGAGCTGTTTTTT. Residues: CASSSEVSTGELFF.

This clonotype was seen a handful of times. The rearrangement joins TRBV9 to TRBJ1-5, with a possible D match to TRBD1 (6 bases). The CDR3 has 15 amino acids. V lost 3 bases, J lost 7 bases, and 17 bases lay in between. Germline assignment: CDR1 SGDLS and CDR2 YYNGEE. For the CDR3, the DNA is TGTGCCAGCAGCGCCTCAGGGGTGAAGGAGCAGCCCCAGCATTTT. It encodes CASSASGVKEQPQHF.

This clonotype was seen repeatedly, ten times or more. The V gene is TRBV6-1, the J gene TRBJ2-5; 13 nucleotides line up with TRBD2. Germline V gene sequence: CDR1 MNHNS, CDR2 SASEGT. The CDR3 length is 16 residues. V shed 0 bases and J 3 bases; nucleotides not matched to a gene: 1. In nucleotides, the CDR3 is TGTGCCAGCAGTGAAGCGGGACTAGCGGGGAAAGAGACCCAGTACTTC. Its translation is CASSEAGLAGKETQYF.

This clonotype was seen ten or more times. The junction differs from germline at one of its ends, possibly a read error. The chain carries TRBV5-1 and TRBJ2-2; unclear D gene. Germline V lookup: CDR1 SGHRS, CDR2 YFSETQ. CDR3 size: 13 residues. The CDR3: CASSLEVTGELFF. In DNA form, the CDR3 reads TGTGCCAGCAGCTTAGAGGTCACCGGGGAGCTGTTTTTT. The variable domain in full, with the rest retrieved from reference TRBV5-1 and TRBJ2-2, is KAGVTQTPRYLIKTRGQQVTLSCSPISGHRSVSWYQQTPGQGLQFLFEYFSETQRNKGNFPGRFSGRQFSNSRSEMNVSTLELGDSALYLCASSLEVTGELFFGEGSRLTVL.

Here the CDR3 reads CASSYSGHKLFF. DNA for the CDR3: TGTGCCAGCAGTTATTCGGGGCACAAACTGTTTTTT. The chain is built from TRBV6-5 and TRBJ1-4; TRBD1 might be the D (5 bases). Germline CDR1 MNHEY, CDR2 SVGAGI. CDR3 length: 12 amino acids. Between the trimmed V and J ends, which lost 3 bases and 11 bases, there was a span of 10 bases.

In this sample, this clonotype turned up many times. V usage is TRBV2 and J usage is TRBJ2-1; D is ambiguous. V gave up 1 base and J gave up 8 bases, with 9 bases separating them. The germline V gene encodes CDR1 SNHLY and CDR2 FYNNEI. The CDR3 spans 13 residues. In DNA form, the CDR3 reads TGTGCCAGCAGTGAAGGCAGGTGGGATGAGCAGTTCTTC. Its protein product is CASSEGRWDEQFF.

This clonotype showed up many times. The chain couples TRBV12-3 or TRBV12-4 to TRBJ2-5; a weak D match, TRBD1 (5 bases). Between the trimmed V and J ends, which lost 3 bases and 5 bases, there was a span of 13 bases. The CDR3 spans 14 residues. CDR3 nucleotide sequence: TGTGCCAGCAGTTTCACAGGACCCGAGGAGACCCAGTACTTC. This gives the protein CASSFTGPEETQYF.

The chain has TRBV28 and TRBJ1-3; no clear D. The CDR3 covers 18 residues. V was trimmed by 2 bases and J by 0 bases, leaving 17 bases between them. The germline CDR1 and CDR2 sequences are MDHEN and SYDVKM. The CDR3 nucleotides are TGTGCCAGCAGTTTAAGTCCCCACAGTCAGAGCTCTGGAAACACCATATATTTT. Translated: CASSLSPHSQSSGNTIYF.